This is a list of T cell receptor beta chains from one sample in a study of tumor-infiltrating lymphocytes in oesophageal squamous cell carcinoma. Using its own MiXCR run on the PCR reads, TCRdb lists one record per CDR3 protein. The sample contains 15,000 to 20,000 distinct CDR3 sequences, roughly 45% of which appear only once. Sequenced material: blood. Source of these receptors: a female donor with esophageal squamous cell carcinoma. Each CDR3 is given with its conserved first and last residue. Each record gives: V gene, D gene, CDR3 protein. A D gene is named only where the DNA matches it firmly.

>TRBV5-1|TRBD1
CASSFGTGEETQYF
>TRBV24-1|NA
CATSDRRGTDTQYF
>TRBV24-1|NA
CATSGPTDTQYF
>TRBV19|NA
CASSSSSEPREQYF
>TRBV11-2|TRBD2
CASNMDSWLAGSVEQYF
>TRBV7-6|NA
CASSFQYSYEQFF
>TRBV7-3|NA
CASSFDQDTQYF
>TRBV7-6|TRBD2
CASTLSQASGVSDTQYF
>TRBV2|NA
CASCRDLQETQYF
>TRBV6-1|NA
CASSLRGTLQGYTF
>TRBV7-6|TRBD2
CASSPRTSGEQYF
>TRBV11-2|NA
CASSLIPGTYEQFF
>TRBV5-1|NA
CASSSTALGRELFF
>TRBV19|TRBD1
CASSSDRVTDTQYF
>TRBV24-1|NA
CATARGASSGANVLTF
>TRBV4-2|TRBD1
CASSHTTGGFQETQYF
>TRBV6-1|NA
CASSEMRGHGSSPLHF
>TRBV15|NA
CATSRDPPGTKNIQFF
>TRBV7-8|TRBD1
CASSFNRGYNQPQHF
>TRBV27|NA
CASSLMPPSGQIGEKLFF
>TRBV7-3|NA
CASSPREAEGDEQFF
>TRBV7-2|TRBD1
CASRWTGLNSPLHF
>TRBV20-1|NA
CSAPPTGNPSYEQYF
>TRBV6-1|TRBD2
CASSEGAGASYEQYF
>TRBV7-8|NA
CASSPIWENEQFF
>TRBV7-2|TRBD1
CASSLITGQAYGYTF
>TRBV7-6|NA
CASSFSPDHNEQFF
>TRBV7-3|NA
CASSPASYNEQFF
>TRBV7-2|NA
CASSPFEGGGYNEQFF
>TRBV12-3/TRBV12-4|NA
CASESGRSYNEQFF
>TRBV7-8|NA
CASSPNRGGQETQYF
>TRBV6-8|TRBD1
CASSRTGAGDIQYF
>TRBV7-6|TRBD1
CASSLGPGTGGNTIYF
>TRBV12-3/TRBV12-4|NA
CASSWALSTDTQYF
>TRBV7-2|NA
CASSLVSGANEQYF
>TRBV6-1|NA
CASRGRVLPNYGYTF
>TRBV7-2|NA
CASSLVGSGWSSYNEQFF
>TRBV4-2|NA
CASSQKRDSGETQYF
>TRBV6-6|NA
CASSYSSGNTIYF
>TRBV7-3|TRBD2
CASSSQAGVSYNEQFF
>TRBV6-2/TRBV6-3|NA
CASSERREGYQPQHF
>TRBV6-1|NA
CASRTWWDTQYF
>TRBV12-3/TRBV12-4|TRBD1
CASSFGGQGEQYF
>TRBV7-1|NA
CASSPDRIPSKTDTQYF
>TRBV11-2|NA
CASTYGPRGSYEQYF
>TRBV6-1|NA
CASSETAVHYEQYF
>TRBV10-3|NA
CAISRTESPYEQYF
>TRBV27|NA
CASSFLGTGPGETQYF
>TRBV7-6|TRBD2
CATTTSGGQETQYF
>TRBV7-6|NA
CASSGDLSYNEQFF
>TRBV5-1|TRBD2
CASSSSGWDYNEQYF
>TRBV19|TRBD1
CASSMTGGETQYF
>TRBV19|TRBD1
CASSHTGVWGHGYTF
>TRBV9|NA
CASSVATMTGGETQFF
>TRBV6-8|NA
CASRPFKPGAAGKLFF
>TRBV7-2|NA
CASSLDASFTYNEQFF
>TRBV5-6|NA
CASSFGWDSYNEQFF